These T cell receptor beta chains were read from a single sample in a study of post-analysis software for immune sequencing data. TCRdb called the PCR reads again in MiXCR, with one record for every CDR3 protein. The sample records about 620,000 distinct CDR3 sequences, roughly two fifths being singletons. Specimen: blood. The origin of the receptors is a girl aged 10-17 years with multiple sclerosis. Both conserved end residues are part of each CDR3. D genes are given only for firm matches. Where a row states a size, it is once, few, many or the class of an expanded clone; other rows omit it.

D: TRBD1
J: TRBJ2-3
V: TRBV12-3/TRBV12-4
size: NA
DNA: TGTGCCAGCAGTTTAGTGGTTCGGGACAGTCCAAGCACAGATACGCAGTATTTT
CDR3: CASSLVVRDSPSTDTQYF

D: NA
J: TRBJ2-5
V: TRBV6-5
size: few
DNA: TGTGCCAGCATTTTACGGTACGGGGTCTCCCAAGAGACCCAGTACTTC
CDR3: CASILRYGVSQETQYF

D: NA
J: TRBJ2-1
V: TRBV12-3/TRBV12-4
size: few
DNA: TGTGCCAGCAGTTTAGGTCCCCCGGGACATCCGAACTACAATGAGCAGTTCTTC
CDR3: CASSLGPPGHPNYNEQFF

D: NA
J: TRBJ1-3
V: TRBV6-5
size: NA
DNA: TGTGCCAGCAGTTACGCAGGGGCTGGAAACACCATATATTTT
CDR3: CASSYAGAGNTIYF

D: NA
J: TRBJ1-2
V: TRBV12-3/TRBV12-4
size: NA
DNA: TGTGCCAGCAGTTTTGCCCAGGGTGCCACACCTTATGGCTACACCTTC
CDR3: CASSFAQGATPYGYTF

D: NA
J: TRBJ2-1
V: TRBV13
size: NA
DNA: TGTGCCAGCAGCTTAGTCCTCGGGTGGCCCTCCCAGCCTTTATACAATGAGCAGTTCTTC
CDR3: CASSLVLGWPSQPLYNEQFF

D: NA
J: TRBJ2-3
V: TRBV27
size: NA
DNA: TGTGCCAGCGGGGGCGCGGGCACAGATACGCAGTATTTT
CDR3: CASGGAGTDTQYF

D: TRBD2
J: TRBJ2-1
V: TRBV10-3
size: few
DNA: TGTGCCATCAGTGAGTCGAGGTCTAGCGGGACCAGCTCCTACAATGAGCAGTTCTTC
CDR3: CAISESRSSGTSSYNEQFF

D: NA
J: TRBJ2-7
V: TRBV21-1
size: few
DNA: TGTGCCAGCAGCAAACGCGAGCAGTACTTC
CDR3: CASSKREQYF

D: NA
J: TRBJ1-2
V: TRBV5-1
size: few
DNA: TGCGCCAGCAGCTATCAAGTGACAGGACTATATGGCTACACCTTC
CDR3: CASSYQVTGLYGYTF